The 30 T cell receptor beta chains given below trace back to one sample, sequenced in a study of spatial heterogeneity in lung cancer. TCRdb ran MiXCR on the 5' RACE reads and lists one entry per CDR3 protein. The profile covers roughly 200 distinct CDR3 sequences, with under 60% appearing a single time and roughly a third taken by the ten largest. Sample time point: sample taken at primary tumor resection. This sample comprised normal lung tissue next to the tumor, obtained at surgery. The receptors shown here come from a male donor with early-stage non-small cell lung cancer.

About this clonotype: This beta chain represents an off-target read in a library built for alpha chains; its size is of limited meaning. The chain employs TRBV20-1 and TRBJ1-1; D not certain. Per the germline V gene, CDR1 is DFQATT and CDR2 is SNEGSKA (reference sequence). V lost 3 bases and J lost 1, with 3 bases in between. The CDR3 has 11 amino acids. The CDR3 protein is CSASGNTEAFF. The CDR3 bases are TGCAGTGCTAGCGGGAACACTGAAGCTTTCTTT.

Note on this clonotype: The size of this beta chain means little, since it is a stray read in a library made for alpha chains. The chain combines TRBV11-3 with TRBJ2-2; 8 nucleotides align to TRBD2. The germline gives CDR1 SGHNT, CDR2 YENEEA. The CDR3 consists of 15 residues. The junction had 1 base not matched to a gene; V was cut back by 0 bases and J by 4 bases. The CDR3 region has the DNA TGTGCCAGCAGCTTAGACGGGAGGGCCACCGGGGAGCTGTTTTTT. Amino acids: CASSLDGRATGELFF.

With regard to this clonotype: This beta chain lies outside the target of a library built for alpha chains; its clone size means little. As DNA, the CDR3 is TGTGCCAGCAGAGGTGGCACTAGCGGGAGAATCCTTAGCAATGAGCAGTTCTTC. Protein: CASRGGTSGRILSNEQFF. The V and J genes are TRBV6-1 and TRBJ2-1, with 11 bases identical to TRBD2. The ends lost 6 bases at V and 6 bases at J; junction bases unmatched: 16. The CDR3 runs to 18 residues. Germline values: CDR1 MNHNS, CDR2 SASEGT.

Worth noting for this clonotype: Because this beta chain is a stray read in a library intended to capture alpha chains, its abundance should not be given much weight. The genes are TRBV27 and TRBJ2-1; the match to TRBD2 covers 10 bases. Germline V gives CDR1 MNHEY, CDR2 SMNVEV (reference sequence). CDR3 length: 16 amino acids. Trimming removed 4 bases from V and 8 bases from J; junction bases left unmatched: 11. Here the CDR3 reads CASSSTLAGDGDEQFF. CDR3 bases: TGTGCCAGCAGTTCCACGCTAGCGGGAGACGGGGATGAGCAGTTCTTC.

With respect to this clonotype: This beta chain slipped into a library made for alpha chains as a stray read, so its size is not meaningful. The rearrangement links TRBV6-1 to TRBJ2-7; D gene uncertain. Germline loops: CDR1 MNHNS, CDR2 SASEGT. This CDR3 region has 15 residues. Trimming shortened V by 5 bases and J by 0 bases, and 14 bases separated the two germline ends. In DNA, the CDR3 is TGTGCCAGCAGTCCTGCTCGGGTTAGCTCCTACGAGCAGTACTTC. Protein sequence: CASSPARVSSYEQYF.

In regard to this clonotype: Found in a library prepared for alpha chains, this beta chain is an off-target read, and its abundance has little meaning. The V call is TRBV19, the J call TRBJ2-7; D is uncertain. Trimming stripped 5 bases from V and 6 bases from J, with 17 bases between. The CDR3 is 14 residues long. Germline V gives CDR1 LNHDA, CDR2 SQIVND (reference sequence). For the CDR3, the DNA is TGTGCCAGTAGTGGGAACCAGAAGGGTGCCGAGCAGTACTTC. Its translation is CASSGNQKGAEQYF.

In its sample, this clonotype was seen a few times. Because the library targeted alpha chains, this beta chain is an off-target read whose size means little. The chain links TRBV12-3 or TRBV12-4 to TRBJ2-3; no clear D. V lost 4 bases and J lost 10, with 12 bases in between. The CDR3 totals 12 residues. The CDR3, as DNA: TGTGCCAGCAGTTACCTAGGAAGGGCGCAGTATTTT. Its protein is CASSYLGRAQYF.

In this sample, this clonotype turned up a few times. Because the library targeted alpha chains, this beta chain is an off-target read whose size means little. The chain has TRBV29-1 and TRBJ1-1; D is unclear. Germline V gene data show CDR1 as SQVTM and CDR2 as ANQGSEA. Trimming cost V 4 bases and J 7 bases, with 13 bases left between them. This CDR3 has 12 residues. CDR3 nucleotides: TGCAGCGTTGTGGAGGCACCCTTTGAAGCTTTCTTT. Protein sequence: CSVVEAPFEAFF.

Of note for this clonotype: This beta chain turned up in a library designed for alpha chains; as an off-target read, its abundance says little. This CDR3 is CASSKGNRTGRPYEQYF. In DNA, the CDR3 is TGTGCCAGCAGCAAAGGAAATCGGACAGGGAGACCCTACGAGCAGTACTTC. The gene calls are TRBV21-1 and TRBJ2-7; the table's D call, TRBD1, has no DNA check behind it. TRBV21-1 is termed a pseudogene. This CDR3 is built from 17 residues.

About this clonotype: Found in a library prepared for alpha chains, this beta chain is an off-target read, and its abundance has little meaning. The chain employs TRBV7-3 and TRBJ2-2; D is ambiguous. Per the germline V gene, CDR1 is SGHTA and CDR2 is FQGTGA. The CDR3 has 13 residues. The ends were cut back, 2 bases at V and 4 bases at J, with 5 bases in the middle. DNA for the CDR3: TGTGCCAGCAGCTTAGACTTCACCGGGGAGCTGTTTTTT. The encoded protein is CASSLDFTGELFF.

To note about this clonotype: Because the library targeted alpha chains, this beta chain is an off-target read whose size means little. The rearrangement joins TRBV25-1 to TRBJ2-5, with 7 bases identical to TRBD1. Germline values: CDR1 MGHDK, CDR2 SYGVNS. This CDR3 is 15 amino acids long. V lost 3 bases to trimming and J lost 5 bases; unmatched junction nucleotides: 9. Here the CDR3 reads CASSEAGGPPETQYF. The CDR3 nucleotides read TGTGCCAGCAGTGAGGCAGGGGGACCCCCGGAGACCCAGTACTTC.

On this clonotype itself: This beta chain slipped into a library made for alpha chains as a stray read, so its size is not meaningful. The chain combines TRBV28 with TRBJ2-2; possibly TRBD1 for D (5 bases). CDR3 size: 15 residues. CDR1 and CDR2 from the germline V gene are MDHEN and SYDVKM. V was trimmed by 6 bases and J by 6 bases, leaving 17 bases between them. CDR3 residues: CASSPAAGWAGELFF. CDR3 DNA: TGTGCCAGCAGCCCAGCCGCAGGGTGGGCCGGGGAGCTGTTTTTT.

This clonotype showed up just a few times. The library was prepared for alpha chains; this beta chain is a stray read, so its frequency means little. As DNA, the CDR3 is TGCAGTGCTAGTTCCCAATCCCAGGACCGTTCACCGCAGTACTTC. Its translation is CSASSQSQDRSPQYF. The V and J genes are TRBV20-1 and TRBJ2-7; D is unresolved. V lost 3 bases, J lost 9 bases, and 24 bases lay in between. CDR1 is DFQATT and CDR2 is SNEGSKA in the germline V gene (reference sequence). The CDR3 runs 15 residues.

Comments on this clonotype: For a library built for alpha chains, this beta chain is a stray read; little rests on its size. The rearrangement uses TRBV5-5 and TRBJ2-7, with 13 positions matching TRBD2. V was pared by 2 bases and J by 3 bases, with 2 bases of the junction left unmatched. CDR1 is SGHKS and CDR2 is YYEKEE in the germline V gene (reference sequence). This CDR3 comprises 15 residues. CDR3 sequence (DNA): TGTGCCAGCAGCTTCCGACTAGCGGGGGGCTACGAGCAGTACTTC. Amino acids: CASSFRLAGGYEQYF.

In the case of this clonotype: The library was prepared for alpha chains; this beta chain is a stray read, so its frequency means little. The chain links TRBV29-1 to TRBJ2-4; 9 bases map to TRBD1. V gave up 4 bases and J gave up 5 bases; unmatched junction bases: 6. The CDR3 is made up of 14 amino acids. Germline CDR1 and CDR2: SQVTM and ANQGSEA. The CDR3 coding sequence is TGCAGCGTTGGGGGACAGGGATTTCAAAACATTCAGTACTTC. Translation gives CSVGGQGFQNIQYF.

Of note for this clonotype: Since it is a stray read in a library aimed at alpha chains, this beta chain has a size that is not meaningful. The chain carries TRBV2 and TRBJ2-5; 8 bases are shared with TRBD1. Germline CDR1 is SNHLY and CDR2 is FYNNEI. J lost 9 bases, V lost 6 bases, and 12 bases had no gene match. This CDR3 is built from 14 residues. The DNA for the CDR3 is TGTGCCAGCAGATGGACAGGGACAGGCTCGGCCCAGTACTTC. Amino acids: CASRWTGTGSAQYF.

This clonotype was detected only a few times. The size of this beta chain means little, since it is a stray read in a library made for alpha chains. V gene TRBV11-2 combines with J gene TRBJ2-5; D is unclear. Trimming left V 5 bases short and J 2 bases short, with 15 bases between. Germline CDR1 SGHAT, CDR2 FQNNGV. The CDR3 loop spans 15 amino acids. CDR3 region: CASSPSPAIQETQYF. DNA of the CDR3: TGTGCCAGCAGCCCCTCACCAGCCATTCAAGAGACCCAGTACTTC.

Only a few counts were recorded for this clonotype. The library was built for alpha chains, so this beta chain is an off-target read and its size means little. The chain uses TRBV7-8 and TRBJ1-2; D might be TRBD1 (6 bases). Germline V gives CDR1 SGHVS, CDR2 FQNEAQ. V gave up 4 bases and J gave up 5 bases, with 20 bases separating them. The CDR3 has 16 residues. The DNA for the CDR3 is TGTGCCAGCAGCTCAACAACAGGGAGAGATTCTTATGGCTACACCTTC. Translation: CASSSTTGRDSYGYTF.

Details on this clonotype: A library made for alpha chains picked up this beta chain off target, so its size means little. The J gene is TRBJ1-2, the V gene TRBV13; the D is unclear. Trimming pared 5 bases from V and 4 bases from J, leaving 14 bases between. Germline V CDR1 and CDR2: PRHDT, FYEKMQ (reference sequence). The CDR3 consists of 14 residues. CDR3 sequence: CASSPQTFLYGYTF. For the CDR3, the DNA is TGTGCCAGCAGCCCTCAGACATTTCTCTATGGCTACACCTTC.

As concerns this clonotype: Found in a library prepared for alpha chains, this beta chain is an off-target read, and its abundance has little meaning. J is TRBJ2-7 and V is TRBV29-1; TRBD2 agrees at 11 bases. This CDR3 is 15 amino acids long. CDR1 SQVTM and CDR2 ANQGSEA come from the germline V gene. The V segment lost 4 bases and the J segment 0 bases; nucleotides outside the gene matches: 5. Written as DNA, the CDR3 is TGCAGCGTTGTTGGGACTAGCGGAAGCTCCTACGAGCAGTACTTC. Amino acids: CSVVGTSGSSYEQYF.

Remarks on this clonotype: The library was prepared for alpha chains; this beta chain is a stray read, so its frequency means little. V is TRBV5-6 and J is TRBJ2-7, with D tentatively TRBD1 or TRBD2 (5 bases each). The CDR3 totals 13 residues. V was trimmed by 6 bases and J by 3 bases, leaving 13 bases between them. In germline, CDR1 is SGHDT, CDR2 YYEEEE. CDR3 sequence: CASNGAGNYEQYF. CDR3 nucleotide sequence: TGTGCCAGCAACGGGGCAGGAAACTACGAGCAGTACTTC.

Concerning this clonotype itself: Found in a library prepared for alpha chains, this beta chain is an off-target read, and its abundance has little meaning. V is TRBV29-1 and J is TRBJ1-1; perhaps TRBD1 as D (6 bases). This CDR3 comprises 15 residues. Germline assignment: CDR1 SQVTM and CDR2 ANQGSEA. Trimming took off 7 bases at V and 0 bases at J, with 18 bases between the two ends. The CDR3 is CSAPGQSNMNTEAFF. The CDR3 DNA is TGCAGCGCCCCTGGACAGTCGAACATGAACACTGAAGCTTTCTTT.

A remark on this clonotype: This beta chain turned up in a library designed for alpha chains; as an off-target read, its abundance says little. The chain is built from TRBV28 and TRBJ1-2; no firm D call. The CDR3 runs to 15 residues. Trimming left V 5 bases short and J 8 bases short, with 21 bases between. Germline V gene sequence: CDR1 MDHEN, CDR2 SYDVKM. For the CDR3, the DNA is TGTGCCAGCAGTGGCGGAGGGAGCCCCGGGAAGGGCTACACCTTC. The encoded protein is CASSGGGSPGKGYTF.

Remarks on this clonotype: The library was built for alpha chains, so this beta chain is an off-target read and its size means little. This CDR3 reads CASSQLAGETDTQYF. The DNA of the CDR3 is TGTGCCAGCAGCCAACTAGCGGGAGAAACAGATACGCAGTATTTT. The chain has TRBV9 and TRBJ2-3; the match to TRBD2 covers 11 bases. With 4 bases clipped from V and 3 bases from J, the junction kept 4 bases outside the gene matches. The CDR3 consists of 15 residues. CDR1 and CDR2 (germline): SGDLS, YYNGEE.

This clonotype was seen a few times. Because this beta chain is a stray read in a library intended to capture alpha chains, its abundance should not be given much weight. The chain has TRBV5-6 and TRBJ2-3; D gene uncertain. The V end lost 0 bases, the J end lost 3 bases, and 11 bases lay between the germline ends. This CDR3 contains 15 residues. CDR1 and CDR2 (germline): SGHDT, YYEEEE. The CDR3 nucleotides are TGTGCCAGCAGCTTGGCCCTTTTGGGAACAGATACGCAGTATTTT. Translated, it gives CASSLALLGTDTQYF. Variable domain in full (rest from reference TRBV5-6 and TRBJ2-3): DAGVTQSPTHLIKTRGQQVTLRCSPKSGHDTVSWYQQALGQGPQFIFQYYEEEERQRGNFPDRFSGHQFPNYSSELNVNALLLGDSALYLCASSLALLGTDTQYFGPGTRLTVL.

Turning to this clonotype: The library was built for alpha chains, so this beta chain is an off-target read and its size means little. This sequence joins TRBV6-5 and TRBJ2-7; D could derive from TRBD1 or TRBD2 (5 bases each). The V and J ends lost 7 bases and 2 bases respectively, with 18 bases between them. Germline V gene sequence: CDR1 MNHEY, CDR2 SVGAGI. This CDR3 has 15 residues. The CDR3 DNA sequence: TGTGCCAGCAAACTCTCCGGGACGGGAACCTACGAGCAGTACTTC. This translates into CASKLSGTGTYEQYF.

Worth noting for this clonotype: The library was built for alpha chains, so this beta chain is an off-target read and its size means little. The rearrangement links TRBV5-1 to TRBJ1-1, with D maybe TRBD1 (5 bases). V lost 0 bases, J lost 1 base, and 10 bases lay in between. The CDR3 consists of 15 residues. Germline CDR1 and CDR2: SGHRS and YFSETQ. The CDR3, as DNA: TGCGCCAGCAGCTTGGGGGACGGCGGGAACACTGAAGCTTTCTTT. Translation: CASSLGDGGNTEAFF.

By share of the sample, this clonotype is hyperexpanded (1% or more). This beta chain is off target for a library built for alpha chains, so its abundance means little. The chain links TRBV7-3 to TRBJ2-3, with 10 bases identical to TRBD2. From germline, CDR1 is SGHTA and CDR2 FQGTGA. V shed 4 bases and J 3 bases; nucleotides not matched to a gene: 1. This CDR3 has 14 amino acids. The CDR3 DNA is TGTGCCAGCAGCTCGGGACTAGCGACAGATACGCAGTATTTT. Translating gives CASSSGLATDTQYF.

In its sample, this clonotype was seen a few times. For a library built for alpha chains, this beta chain is a stray read; little rests on its size. The chain has TRBV5-1 and TRBJ2-4; 9 bases align to TRBD1. The ends lost 4 bases at V and 14 bases at J; junction bases unmatched: 10. The CDR3 totals 13 residues. Germline CDR1 and CDR2: SGHRS and YFSETQ. CDR3 sequence reads: CASSQGQGLDKYF. CDR3 DNA: TGCGCCAGCAGCCAGGGACAGGGACTTGATAAGTACTTC.

A remark on this clonotype: This beta chain appears as a stray read in a library generated for alpha chains; its size is not informative. The chain joins TRBV7-9 to TRBJ2-6; TRBD2 might be the D (6 bases). V lost 0 bases, J lost 0 bases, and 6 bases lay in between. Germline CDR1 and CDR2: SEHNR and FQNEAQ (reference sequence). The CDR3 is 16 residues long. The CDR3 here is CASSLAGGSGANVLTF. DNA of the CDR3: TGTGCCAGCAGCTTAGCGGGAGGCTCTGGGGCCAACGTCCTGACTTTC.